This TCR beta chain was observed in a study of response to subunit inactivated influenza vaccine listed by TCRdb under 2018. For the wider study: Deep quantitative profiling of the T cell receptor repertoire was used in the study to follow responses to a trivalent subunit inactivated influenza vaccine. The study at large found these results: The authors proposed that each seasonal influenza vaccination may bring in only a limited number of new T cells.

The library was generated by RT-PCR. For sequencing, an Illumina HiSeq 2500 was employed. Clones were called with MiXCR by TCRdb after fastp trimmed the public reads at Q25, and only in-frame beta chains were retained. When rows share a CDR3 protein, they turn into one entry using the most common DNA and genes. The sample table holds more than 450,000 distinct CDR3 sequences, of which about 8% were seen once. The top ten clonotypes cover 10% to 15% of the sample. CDR1 and CDR2 are drawn from the germline V gene (reference sequence): DFQATT, SNEGSKA. The V end gives up 4 bases and the J end 4 bases, leaving 8 bases in the junction not matched to a gene. The CDR3 covers 15 residues, taking in both the cysteine and the phenylalanine. CDR3 DNA only is kept here, 45 bases in frame from base 1. As to this clonotype: Its target antigen remains unknown. No much larger clonotype is one base removed from it; base qualities were not supplied.

The receptor comes from a man aged 45-69 years who received an inactivated influenza vaccine. Donor details come from another sample of the same person, matched by shared clones. This sequence uses TRBV20-1 and TRBJ2-1, with 9 middle bases fitting TRBD2. The source was PBMCs from blood, collected around 2 years after vaccination. The nucleotide sequence reads TGCAGTGCTACTCGATCTAGCGGGACTTACAATGAGCAGTTCTTC. It specifies CSATRSSGTYNEQFF.